The clone carrying this TCR beta chain was seen repeatedly, ten times or more. Its antigen is not known. CDR1 is DFQATT and CDR2 is SNEGSKA in the germline V gene (reference sequence). V was clipped by 1 base and J by 4 bases; unmatched bases: 11. This CDR3 has 16 residues. TCRdb reprocessed the 5' RACE reads with MiXCR, giving one entry per CDR3 protein. This sample has a few hundred thousand distinct CDR3 sequences, with 7.5% to 10% found just once. The sample belongs to a study of T-cell memory formation after mild COVID-19. General observations from the study: Some clones that responded were present in memory (sampled pre-infection), which suggests cross-reactive memory joined.

This TCR derives from a young man who had mild COVID-19 (a few samples of this study predate the infection). Cell type and time point are not known. Sequenced input: PBMCs or a T cell subset sorted from them (not recorded which). This chain joins TRBV20-1 and TRBJ2-7, with 9 bases matching TRBD1. The CDR3 bases are TGCAGTGCTAGAGGCGGGACAGGGTTCCCGACATACGAGCAGTACGTC. Amino acid sequence: CSARGGTGFPTYEQYV.